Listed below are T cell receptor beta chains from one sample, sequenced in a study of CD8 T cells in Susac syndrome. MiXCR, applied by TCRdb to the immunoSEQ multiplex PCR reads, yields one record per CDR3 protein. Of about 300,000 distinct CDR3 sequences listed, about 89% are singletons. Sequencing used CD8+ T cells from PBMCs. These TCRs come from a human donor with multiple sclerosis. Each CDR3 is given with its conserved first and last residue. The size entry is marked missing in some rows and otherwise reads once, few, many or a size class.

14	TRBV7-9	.	CASSPGVNNSPLHF
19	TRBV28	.	CASPVPDRELAGAPYEQYF
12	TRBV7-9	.	CASSLDRSPLHF
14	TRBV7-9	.	CASSSRDRGNIQYF
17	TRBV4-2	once	CASSQDGVWAGVNEQYF
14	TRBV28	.	CASSSLGTIRKLFF
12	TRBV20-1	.	CSGSASLGEQFF
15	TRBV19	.	CASSIDREGLNEQFF
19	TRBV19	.	CASTSKTPPTDYSNQPQHF
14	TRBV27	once	CASSPRDPNQPQHF
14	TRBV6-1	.	CASSVGTDSYEQYF
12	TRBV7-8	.	CASSLSLPYIGF
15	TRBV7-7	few	CASSLGLASYNEQFF
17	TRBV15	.	CATGARADLLLNTEAFF
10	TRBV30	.	CAWRGGEQFF
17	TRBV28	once	CASSSRLLAGESYEQYF
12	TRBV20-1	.	CSEQQVNTEAFF
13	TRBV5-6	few	CASSLFSGYEQYF
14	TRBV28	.	CASSLGVPRVPQHF
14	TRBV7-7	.	CASSLGKGRETQYF
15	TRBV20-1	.	CSARDLGFATDTQYF
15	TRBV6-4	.	CASSLTMVGGNEQFF
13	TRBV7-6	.	CASSLPGYGGYTF
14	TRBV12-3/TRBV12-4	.	CASSPIGIGNTIYF
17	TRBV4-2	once	CASSRWTGRATNEKLFF
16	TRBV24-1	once	CATSDKDRGPHYGYTF